This T cell receptor beta chain originates from a study of cytomegalovirus exposure and HLA in healthy donors. Overall study findings and caveats: A later analysis found TCR association rates differed by HLA locus, highest for DRB1 and lowest for HLA-C.

PCR involved 60 Vbeta and 13 Jbeta primers. TCRdb's table, derived via immunoSEQ multiplex PCR, lists solely in-frame clones and lacks some. The sample carries some 150,000 clones, 79% recorded once. The CDR3 runs 13 residues. With V trimmed by 8 bases and J by 6 bases, 8 bases remained unmatched. Germline V gives CDR1 SQVTM, CDR2 ANQGSEA. On this clone: Its antigen is unidentified.

The sequence was collected from a man in his forties in good health and CMV-seronegative. The chain carries TRBV29-1 and TRBJ2-1; 9 bases fit TRBD2. Sequencing was performed on PBMCs. The CDR3 DNA follows: TGCAGCTCAATAGCGGGAGAAAGCAATGAGCAGTTCTTC. It codes for CSSIAGESNEQFF.